This record looks at one T cell receptor (beta chain) sequence and its context. CDR3 length: 15 residues. Germline loops: CDR1 LNHDA, CDR2 SQIVND (reference sequence). V dropped 2 bases and J dropped 6 bases, with 13 bases sitting between them. In the original processing: Estimation of nucleated cell counts relied on the amplification of reference gene primers. TCRdb's copy holds only in-frame clones and misses some; the assay was immunoSEQ multiplex PCR. Clone size and the V and J calls come from that table; the DNA yielded D and trimming. This table has hundreds of thousands of clones, around 90% appearing once. These data come from a study of blood T cell repertoires in COVID-19. About the research overall: Samples of COVID-19 (acute and convalescent) were obtained from the United States, Italy and Spain. T cells, B-cell-depleted T cells, or PBMCs provided the cDNA or gDNA that served as material.

The genes are TRBV19 and TRBJ2-2; no reliable D call. Sequenced input: peripheral blood. The clonotype originates from a woman aged 25 to 39 with acute or convalescent COVID-19. As DNA, the CDR3 is TGTGCCAGTAGTATATCGGTTAGAATACCCGGGGAGCTGTTTTTT. This encodes CASSISVRIPGELFF.